These 2 T cell receptor beta chains were all obtained from the same sample, sequenced in a study of CD8 T cells in Susac syndrome. An amount of RNA that ranged from roughly 0.5 to 1 ug was reverse transcribed with random hexamers. TCRdb re-called the immunoSEQ multiplex PCR reads through MiXCR, storing one row per CDR3 protein. Counted here are more than 110,000 distinct CDR3 sequences, just under 95% occurring once; the ten biggest clones make up roughly 0.14%. Input material: CD4+ T cells from PBMCs. These receptors all come from a human donor with Susac syndrome.

This clonotype came up once. The rearrangement joins TRBV18 to TRBJ2-5; D gene uncertain. Germline V gene lookup returns CDR1 KGHSH and CDR2 LQKENI. This CDR3 region has 12 residues. V gave up 6 bases and J gave up 5 bases, with 10 bases separating them. CDR3 residues: CASSNLGETQYF. CDR3 sequence (DNA): TGTGCCAGCTCCAACCTCGGGGAGACCCAGTACTTC.

The V and J genes are TRBV3-1 and TRBJ1-5; D call uncertain. The CDR3 contains 14 residues. Germline V gene sequence: CDR1 LGHDT, CDR2 YNNKEL (reference sequence). V was shortened by 4 bases and J by 2 bases, with 9 bases between the two germline ends. CDR3 nucleotides: TGTGCCAGCAGCCTTGGAACCGGCAATCAGCCCCAGCATTTT. This translates into CASSLGTGNQPQHF.